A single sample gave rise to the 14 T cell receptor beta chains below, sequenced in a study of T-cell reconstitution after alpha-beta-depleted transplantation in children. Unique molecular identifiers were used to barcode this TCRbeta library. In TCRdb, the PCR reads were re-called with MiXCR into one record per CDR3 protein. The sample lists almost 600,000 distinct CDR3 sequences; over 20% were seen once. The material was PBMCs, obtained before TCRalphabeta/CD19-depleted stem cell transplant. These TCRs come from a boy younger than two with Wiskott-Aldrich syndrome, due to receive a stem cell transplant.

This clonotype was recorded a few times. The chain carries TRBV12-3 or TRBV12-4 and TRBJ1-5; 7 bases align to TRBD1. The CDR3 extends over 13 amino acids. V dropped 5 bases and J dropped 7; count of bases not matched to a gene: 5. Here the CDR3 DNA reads TGTGCCAGCAGTGACAGGGCCGGGCAGCCCCAGCATTTT. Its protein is CASSDRAGQPQHF.

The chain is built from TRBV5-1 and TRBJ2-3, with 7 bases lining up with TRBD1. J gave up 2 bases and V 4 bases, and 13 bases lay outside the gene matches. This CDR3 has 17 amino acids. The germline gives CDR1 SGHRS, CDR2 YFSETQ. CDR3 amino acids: CASSQNPLGQITDTQYF. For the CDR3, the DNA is TGCGCCAGCAGCCAAAACCCATTGGGACAGATCACAGATACGCAGTATTTT.

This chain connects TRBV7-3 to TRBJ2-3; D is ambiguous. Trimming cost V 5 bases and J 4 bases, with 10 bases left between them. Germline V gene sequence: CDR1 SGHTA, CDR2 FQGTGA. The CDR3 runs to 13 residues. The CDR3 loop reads CASSNAFADTQYF. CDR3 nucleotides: TGTGCCAGCAGCAACGCATTTGCAGATACGCAGTATTTT.

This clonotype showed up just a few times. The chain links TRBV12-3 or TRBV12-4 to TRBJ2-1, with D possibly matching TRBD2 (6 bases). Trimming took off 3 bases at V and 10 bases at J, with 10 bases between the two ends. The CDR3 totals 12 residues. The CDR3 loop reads CASSFWAGEQFF. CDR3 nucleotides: TGTGCCAGCAGTTTCTGGGCGGGAGAGCAGTTCTTC.

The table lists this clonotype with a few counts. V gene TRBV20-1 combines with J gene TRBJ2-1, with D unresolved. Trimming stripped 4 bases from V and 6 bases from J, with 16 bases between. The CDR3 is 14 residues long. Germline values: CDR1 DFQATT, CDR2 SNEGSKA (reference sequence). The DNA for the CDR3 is TGCAGTGCTATGTCCCTTCTTGGTGGCAATGAGCAGTTCTTC. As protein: CSAMSLLGGNEQFF.

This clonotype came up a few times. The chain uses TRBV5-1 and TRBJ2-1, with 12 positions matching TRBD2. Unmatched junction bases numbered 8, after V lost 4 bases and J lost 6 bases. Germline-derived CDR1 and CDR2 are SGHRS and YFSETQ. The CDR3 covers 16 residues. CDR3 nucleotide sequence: TGCGCCAGCAGCACCGGACTAGCGGGGACCGCCAATGAGCAGTTCTTC. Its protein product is CASSTGLAGTANEQFF.

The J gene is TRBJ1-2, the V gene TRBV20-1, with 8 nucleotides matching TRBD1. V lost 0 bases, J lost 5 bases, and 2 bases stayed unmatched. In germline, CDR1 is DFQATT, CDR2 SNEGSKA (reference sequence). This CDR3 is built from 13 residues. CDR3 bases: TGCAGTGCTAGAGAGGGACAGGCGTATGGCTACACCTTC. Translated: CSAREGQAYGYTF.

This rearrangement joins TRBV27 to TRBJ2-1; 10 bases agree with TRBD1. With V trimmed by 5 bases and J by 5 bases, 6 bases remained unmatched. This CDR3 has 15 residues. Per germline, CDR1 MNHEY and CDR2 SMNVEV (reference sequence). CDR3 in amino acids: CASSLRDRGNNEQFF. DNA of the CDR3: TGTGCCAGCAGTCTCCGGGACAGGGGTAACAATGAGCAGTTCTTC.

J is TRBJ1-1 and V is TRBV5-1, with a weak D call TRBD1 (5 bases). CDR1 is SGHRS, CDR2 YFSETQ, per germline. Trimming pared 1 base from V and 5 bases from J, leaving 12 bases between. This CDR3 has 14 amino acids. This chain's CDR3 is CASSLTGWDTEAFF. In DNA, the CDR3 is TGCGCCAGCAGCTTGACAGGTTGGGATACTGAAGCTTTCTTT.

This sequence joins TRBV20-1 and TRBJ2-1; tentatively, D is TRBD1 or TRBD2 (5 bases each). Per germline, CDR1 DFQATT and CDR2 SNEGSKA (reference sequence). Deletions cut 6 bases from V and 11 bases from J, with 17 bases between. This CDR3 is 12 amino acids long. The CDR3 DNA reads TGCAGTGCAACGCCGGGACCCCAAAAGCAGTTCTTC. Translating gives CSATPGPQKQFF.

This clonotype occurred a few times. Here the CDR3 DNA reads TGTGCCAGCAGTTTAGCGCTAAGTGGGAGTAAGCAGTTCTTC. Translated, it gives CASSLALSGSKQFF. The chain couples TRBV12-3 or TRBV12-4 to TRBJ2-1; a weak D match, TRBD2 (5 bases). This CDR3 is built from 14 residues. Trimming removed 0 bases at V and 11 bases at J, with 14 bases between.

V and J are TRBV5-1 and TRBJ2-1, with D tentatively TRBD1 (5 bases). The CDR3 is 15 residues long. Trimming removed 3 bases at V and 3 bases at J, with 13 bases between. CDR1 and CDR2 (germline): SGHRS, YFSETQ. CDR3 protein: CASSSDRNNYNEQFF. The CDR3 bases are TGCGCCAGCAGCTCAGACAGAAATAACTACAATGAGCAGTTCTTC.

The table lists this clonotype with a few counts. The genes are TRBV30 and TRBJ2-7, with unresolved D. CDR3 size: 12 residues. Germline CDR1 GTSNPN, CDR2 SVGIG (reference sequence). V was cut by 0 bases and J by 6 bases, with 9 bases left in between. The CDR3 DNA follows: TGTGCCTGGAGTGTTAGGGTTGGCGAGCAGTACTTC. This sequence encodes CAWSVRVGEQYF.

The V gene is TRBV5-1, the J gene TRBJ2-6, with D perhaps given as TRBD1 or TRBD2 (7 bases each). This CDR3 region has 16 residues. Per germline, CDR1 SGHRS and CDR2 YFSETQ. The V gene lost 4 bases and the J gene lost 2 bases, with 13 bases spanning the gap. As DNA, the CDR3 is TGCGCCAGCAGCCGGGGAGGGACAGCTGGGGCCAACGTCCTGACTTTC. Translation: CASSRGGTAGANVLTF.